This TCR beta chain comes out of a study of patients and donors after allogeneic stem cell transplantation. TCRdb re-called the RT-PCR reads through MiXCR, storing one row per CDR3 protein. The sample holds more than 150,000 distinct CDR3 sequences; around 41% are singletons and the top ten take 33%. The ends were cut back, 7 bases at V and 1 base at J, with 5 bases in the middle. The CDR3 extends over 12 amino acids. CDR1 MNHEY and CDR2 SMNVEV come from the germline V gene (reference sequence). Sequencing was done on a sample of blood, either unsorted or a sorted T cell fraction (not recorded which). V gene TRBV27 combines with J gene TRBJ2-1; D remains unclear. The TCR sequence derives from a human donor who was either an allogeneic HSCT recipient or a stem cell or donor lymphocyte infusion donor (not recorded which). It is not recorded whose cells these are; they may come from a transplant donor. CDR3 in DNA: TGTGCCAGCACCGCGTCCTACAATGAGCAGTTCTTC. Translating gives CASTASYNEQFF.